The T cell receptor (beta chain) under discussion was sequenced for a study of cytomegalovirus exposure and HLA in healthy donors. The donors were members of the roughly 120-subject validation cohort (separate from the roughly 700-subject first cohort). The CDR3 sequence is 13 residues long. Germline V gene sequence: CDR1 GTSNPN, CDR2 SVGIG (reference sequence). The V gene lost 0 bases and the J gene lost 4 bases, with 7 bases spanning the gap. The assay was immunoSEQ multiplex PCR, and TCRdb's table has in-frame clones only and misses some. The sample gives 50,000 or so clones, approximately 95% of which show up once; less than 9.5% is in the top ten.

This chain links TRBV30 with TRBJ1-5; D gene unclear. Sample: PBMCs. The sequence derives from a woman aged 18 to 35 in good health and CMV-seropositive. CDR3 coding DNA: TGTGCCTGGAGTGTGGGCGGGAATCAGCCCCAGCATTTT. It codes for CAWSVGGNQPQHF.